The 18 T cell receptor beta chains given below trace back to one sample, sequenced in a study of cytomegalovirus exposure and HLA in healthy donors (dated 2017 in TCRdb). Libraries were made using the immunoSEQ multiplex PCR assay. A mixture of 60 forward primers for TCR Vbeta segments and 13 reverse primers for TCR Jbeta segments was used in the multiplex PCR. The immuneACCESS repertoire file appears here via TCRdb, limited to in-frame rearrangements. These files lack a portion of the clones; in checked studies, under half of the deficit traces to unresolved V genes, and the cause of the others is not known. In this sample the table shows about 200,000 clones, roughly four fifths of which occur a single time. The top ten constitute 1.9% of the sample. Sequencing used PBMCs. The receptor source for this set is a young man in good health and CMV-seronegative.

J is TRBJ2-3 and V is TRBV11-3, with a possible D match to TRBD2 (6 bases). The CDR3 totals 16 residues. V lost 0 bases, J lost 1 base, and 11 bases lay in between. The V gene's germline CDR1 is SGHNT and CDR2 YENEEA. As DNA, the CDR3 is TGTGCCAGCAGCTTAGATCGGGACTGGCGCACAGATACGCAGTATTTT. It is translated as CASSLDRDWRTDTQYF.

The sample holds a few counts of this clone. The chain links TRBV7-9 to TRBJ2-5; D is unresolved. V dropped 1 base and J dropped 2 bases, with 14 bases sitting between them. Per germline, CDR1 SEHNR and CDR2 FQNEAQ (reference sequence). The CDR3 extends over 16 amino acids. The CDR3: CASSLETPREQETQYF. In nucleotides, the CDR3 is TGTGCCAGCAGCTTAGAGACCCCTAGAGAGCAAGAGACCCAGTACTTC.

This clone occurred once. V and J are TRBV4-1 and TRBJ1-5, with a possible D match to TRBD1 (5 bases). The CDR3 is 18 amino acids. The V end lost 0 bases, the J end lost 0 bases, and 15 bases lay between the germline ends. Looked up from germline, CDR1 is MGHRA and CDR2 is YSYEKL. CDR3: CASSQERRQTNSNQPQHF. CDR3 sequence (DNA): TGCGCCAGCAGCCAAGAACGTCGACAGACCAATAGCAATCAGCCCCAGCATTTT.

This clone occurred once. The J gene is TRBJ2-5, the V gene TRBV6-1; 8 positions match TRBD1. The J call may be wrong; the DNA end is better matched by TRBJ2-7. This CDR3 contains 14 residues. CDR1 and CDR2 from the germline V gene are MNHNS and SASEGT. The CDR3 sequence: CASRWTGNSYEQYF. The CDR3 region has the DNA TGTGCCAGCAGATGGACAGGGAATTCCTACGAGCAGTACTTC.

The chain carries TRBV6-1 and TRBJ2-7; a possible D gene is TRBD1 (5 bases). This CDR3 contains 15 residues. In germline, CDR1 is MNHNS, CDR2 SASEGT. Trimming left V 7 bases short and J 5 bases short, with 21 bases between. In DNA, the CDR3 is TGTGCCAGCACCAATCCTATAGGGCAGGGCGACGAGCAGTACTTC. It yields the protein CASTNPIGQGDEQYF.

The chain combines TRBV28 with TRBJ1-5; tentative D call: TRBD1 (6 bases). Germline loops: CDR1 MDHEN, CDR2 SYDVKM. The germline V and J ends were trimmed by 5 bases and 11 bases, with 10 bases remaining between them. The CDR3 runs 11 residues. CDR3 coding DNA: TGTGCCAGCAGTCCTGGGACATCCCAGCATTTT. Encoded protein: CASSPGTSQHF.

The chain couples TRBV11-3 to TRBJ2-5; 7 positions agree with TRBD2. CDR1 is SGHNT, CDR2 YENEEA, per germline. The CDR3 consists of 15 residues. The junction had 7 bases not matched to a gene; V was cut back by 5 bases and J by 1 base. DNA of the CDR3: TGTGCCAGCAGCCTAGGGAGGGCCCTCCAAGAGACCCAGTACTTC. This sequence encodes CASSLGRALQETQYF.

This chain links TRBV6-5 with TRBJ2-7; 7 nucleotides align to TRBD2. Unmatched junction bases numbered 3, after V lost 4 bases and J lost 0 bases. The CDR3 extends over 14 amino acids. Germline CDR1 MNHEY, CDR2 SVGAGI. The CDR3 protein is CASSWGGSSYEQYF. In DNA, the CDR3 is TGTGCCAGCAGTTGGGGGGGGAGCTCCTACGAGCAGTACTTC.

The rearrangement links TRBV7-3 to TRBJ2-7; D possibly corresponds to TRBD1 (6 bases). This CDR3 comprises 13 residues. CDR1 is SGHTA, CDR2 FQGTGA, per germline. V was trimmed by 3 bases and J by 6 bases, leaving 12 bases between them. The CDR3 DNA reads as TGTGCCAGCAGCTTGACCGGACAGCGCGAGCAGTACTTC. This encodes CASSLTGQREQYF.

This clone has only a few counts. The chain links TRBV10-3 to TRBJ2-5; 8 bases match TRBD1. Germline loops: CDR1 ENHRY, CDR2 SYGVKD. With V trimmed by 5 bases and J by 2 bases, 10 bases remained unmatched. The CDR3 spans 16 residues. The CDR3 nucleotides read TGTGCCATCAGTACAGGACAGGGAAGGGGACAAGAGACCCAGTACTTC. Translated, it gives CAISTGQGRGQETQYF.

In its sample, this clone was seen a few times. The J gene is TRBJ2-1, the V gene TRBV6-1, with D tentatively TRBD1 (6 bases). The CDR3 runs 13 residues. V was cut by 6 bases and J by 6 bases, with 12 bases left in between. CDR1 is MNHNS and CDR2 is SASEGT in the germline V gene. The CDR3 reads CASRRQAGNEQFF. CDR3 DNA sequence: TGTGCCAGCAGAAGACAGGCCGGCAATGAGCAGTTCTTC.

The gene calls are TRBV9 and TRBJ1-1; possible D gene TRBD1, 5 bases. The V gene lost 0 bases and the J gene lost 1 base, with 16 bases spanning the gap. Germline CDR1 is SGDLS and CDR2 is YYNGEE. CDR3 length: 17 amino acids. CDR3 sequence: CASSVAVGGIGNTEAFF. For the CDR3, the DNA is TGTGCCAGCAGCGTAGCTGTCGGGGGGATAGGGAACACTGAAGCTTTCTTT.

This rearrangement joins TRBV5-1 to TRBJ2-1; 7 positions agree with TRBD2. Germline CDR1 SGHRS, CDR2 YFSETQ. The V and J ends lost 6 bases and 9 bases, in that order; junction bases with no gene match: 9. This CDR3 has 13 residues. CDR3 amino acids: CASKAGVSTEQFF. In nucleotides, the CDR3 is TGCGCCAGCAAGGCGGGAGTTAGCACTGAGCAGTTCTTC.

The chain recombines TRBV5-1 with TRBJ2-1; 13 nucleotides align to TRBD2. Germline CDR1 reads SGHRS; CDR2 reads YFSETQ. Trimming cost V 0 bases and J 0 bases; bases outside gene matches: 6. The CDR3 runs to 19 residues. CDR3 residues: CASSLAGLAGAASYNEQFF. Here the CDR3 DNA reads TGCGCCAGCAGCTTGGCAGGACTAGCGGGAGCAGCCTCCTACAATGAGCAGTTCTTC.

This clone was detected once. CDR3 DNA: TGTGCCAGCAGCTCTCAAGCCACAGGGCACTATGGCTACACCTTC. It translates to CASSSQATGHYGYTF. The V and J genes are TRBV11-2 and TRBJ1-2, with a weak D call TRBD1 (6 bases). This CDR3 contains 15 residues. From germline, CDR1 is SGHAT and CDR2 FQNNGV. V was clipped by 4 bases and J by 3 bases, with 15 bases between them.

This chain links TRBV4-1 with TRBJ2-1; 9 bases match TRBD2. The CDR3 spans 16 residues. V gave up 0 bases and J gave up 3 bases; unmatched junction bases: 3. Germline values: CDR1 MGHRA, CDR2 YSYEKL. CDR3 DNA sequence: TGCGCCAGCAGCCAAGAGGGTAGCGGGGGCTACAATGAGCAGTTCTTC. Translating it yields CASSQEGSGGYNEQFF.

This chain joins TRBV30 and TRBJ1-5; 7 bases agree with TRBD1. CDR3 length equals 15 residues. With 0 bases clipped from V and 4 bases from J, the junction kept 6 bases outside the gene matches. The germline gives CDR1 GTSNPN, CDR2 SVGIG (reference sequence). The CDR3 loop reads CAWSVNSGGNQPQHF. The CDR3 bases are TGTGCCTGGAGTGTAAATTCAGGGGGAAATCAGCCCCAGCATTTT.

The gene calls are TRBV5-1 and TRBJ2-1; the match to TRBD2 covers 11 bases. CDR3 size: 14 residues. Germline lookup yields CDR1 SGHRS and CDR2 YFSETQ. The J segment lost 4 bases and the V segment lost 7 bases, leaving 4 bases of the junction unmatched. CDR3 region: CASVLAGGYNEQFF. The CDR3 DNA follows: TGCGCCAGCGTTCTAGCGGGAGGTTACAATGAGCAGTTCTTC. Filled out from reference TRBV5-1 and TRBJ2-1, the complete variable domain reads KAGVTQTPRYLIKTRGQQVTLSCSPISGHRSVSWYQQTPGQGLQFLFEYFSETQRNKGNFPGRFSGRQFSNSRSEMNVSTLELGDSALYLCASVLAGGYNEQFFGPGTRLTVL.